This T cell receptor beta chain was captured in a study of CD8 T cells in Susac syndrome. In the study overall: When their blood was taken, the Susac syndrome patients had either not yet had any therapy, were taking corticosteroids, or were taking intravenous immunoglobulin alone.

Random hexamers were used to reverse transcribe roughly 0.45 to 1 ug of RNA. TCR beta CDR3 was amplified by immunoSEQ covering 54 Vbeta and 13 Jbeta. TCRdb reanalysed the immunoSEQ multiplex PCR reads using MiXCR and keeps one entry per CDR3 protein. The sample lists about 240,000 distinct CDR3 sequences, 96% occurring once. This CDR3 is built from 15 residues. Losses at the gene ends were 3 bases for V and 6 bases for J; bases not matched to a gene: 11. Germline V gene lookup returns CDR1 GTSNPN and CDR2 SVGIG (reference sequence). TCR beta sequences were obtained from blood CD8+ and CD4+ T cells. The CD8+ and CD4+ T cells were negatively isolated, with the TEMRA cells enriched by FACS.

Sequencing was performed on CD4+ T cells from PBMCs. The source of this sequence is a human donor with Susac syndrome. The gene calls are TRBV30 and TRBJ2-3; 8 bases match TRBD2. In nucleotides, the CDR3 is TGTGCCTGGAGCGGTTTAGCGGGACAAGGGGATACGCAGTATTTT. This encodes CAWSGLAGQGDTQYF.